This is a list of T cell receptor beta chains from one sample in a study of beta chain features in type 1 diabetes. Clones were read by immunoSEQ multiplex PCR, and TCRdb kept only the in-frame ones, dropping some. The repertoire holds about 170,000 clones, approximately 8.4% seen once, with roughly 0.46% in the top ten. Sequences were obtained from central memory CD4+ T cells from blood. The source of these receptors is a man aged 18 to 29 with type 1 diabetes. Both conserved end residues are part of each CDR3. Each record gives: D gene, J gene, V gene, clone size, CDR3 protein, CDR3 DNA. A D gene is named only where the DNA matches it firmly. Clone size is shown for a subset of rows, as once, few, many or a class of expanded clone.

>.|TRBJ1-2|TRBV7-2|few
CASREWEGPNYGYTF
TGTGCCAGCAGGGAGTGGGAGGGGCCTAACTATGGCTACACCTTC
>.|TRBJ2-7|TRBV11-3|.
CASSLDSGKQYF
TGTGCCAGCAGCTTAGATTCGGGGAAGCAGTACTTC
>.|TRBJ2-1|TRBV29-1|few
CSVEKGHAYNEQFF
TGCAGCGTGGAGAAGGGGCACGCCTACAATGAGCAGTTCTTC
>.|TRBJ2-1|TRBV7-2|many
CASSSDLSSYNEQFF
TGTGCCAGCAGCTCGGACTTATCCTCCTACAATGAGCAGTTCTTC
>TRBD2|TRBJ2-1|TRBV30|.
CAWGLAGLEQFF
TGTGCCTGGGGACTAGCGGGCCTCGAGCAGTTCTTC
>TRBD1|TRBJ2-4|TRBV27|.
CASSPSTGSENIQYF
TGTGCCAGCAGTCCTTCGACAGGGTCGGAAAACATTCAGTACTTC
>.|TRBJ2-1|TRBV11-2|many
CASSYQGDEQFF
TGTGCCAGCAGCTATCAGGGCGATGAGCAGTTCTTC
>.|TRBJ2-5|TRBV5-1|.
CASSSGEETQYF
TGCGCCAGCAGCTCAGGGGAGGAGACCCAGTACTTC
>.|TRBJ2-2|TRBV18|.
CASSPVPRNTGELFF
TGTGCCAGCTCACCAGTTCCGAGGAACACCGGGGAGCTGTTTTTT
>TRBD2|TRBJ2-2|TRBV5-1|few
CASSFGLAGEGGELFF
TGCGCCAGCAGCTTCGGACTAGCGGGAGAAGGCGGGGAGCTGTTTTTT
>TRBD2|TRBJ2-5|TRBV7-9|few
CASSLTSGGAQETQYF
TGTGCCAGCAGCTTAACCAGCGGGGGGGCCCAAGAGACCCAGTACTTC
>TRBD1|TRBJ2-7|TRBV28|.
CASNWGTEGASEQYF
TGTGCCAGCAATTGGGGGACAGAGGGGGCTAGCGAGCAGTACTTC
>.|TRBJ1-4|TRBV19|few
CASSIPARGEEKLFF
TGTGCCAGTAGTATACCCGCCAGGGGAGAGGAAAAACTGTTTTTT
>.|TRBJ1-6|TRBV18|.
CASSFPGGGLENSPLHF
TGTGCCAGCTCATTCCCGGGGGGGGGACTGGAGAATTCACCCCTCCACTTT
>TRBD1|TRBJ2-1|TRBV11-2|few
CASSSQGRNEQFF
TGTGCCAGCAGTTCACAGGGGCGCAATGAGCAGTTCTTC
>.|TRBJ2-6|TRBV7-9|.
CASTSAGANVLTF
TGTGCCAGCACCTCGGCTGGGGCCAACGTCCTGACTTTC